This T cell receptor beta chain was identified in a study of T-cell reconstitution after alpha-beta-depleted transplantation in children. Trimming took 1 base from V and 8 from J; bases not matched to a gene: 7. The CDR3 length is 14 residues. Germline V lookup: CDR1 GTSNPN, CDR2 SVGIG (reference sequence). The TCRbeta library was prepared with unique molecular identifiers. TCRdb recomputed calls from the PCR reads with MiXCR, one row per CDR3 protein. The table shows hundreds of thousands of distinct CDR3 sequences, with approximately 12% occurring only once. Sequences were derived from PBMCs from the stem cell graft donor, sampled from the stem cell graft. The rearrangement uses TRBV30 and TRBJ2-1, with 8 bases that match TRBD1. The sequence derives from a human donor who donated a stem cell graft to a child with acute lymphoblastic leukemia. DNA for the CDR3: TGTGCCTGGAGTGCTACAGGGGGTGGCGATGAGCAGTTCTTC. Protein sequence: CAWSATGGGDEQFF.